This passage covers 12 T cell receptor beta chains from one sample sequenced in a study of control samples from healthy donors and cancer patients. TCRdb's table, derived via immunoSEQ multiplex PCR, lists solely in-frame clones and lacks some. The sample contains roughly 170,000 clones, almost 90% of which appear only once. Specimen: blood. The receptors originated from a woman aged 25 to 39 in good health.

The chain couples TRBV27 to TRBJ2-1, with 7 bases matching TRBD1. This CDR3 has 11 residues. V was pared by 6 bases and J by 14 bases, with 7 bases of the junction left unmatched. CDR1 is MNHEY and CDR2 is SMNVEV in the germline V gene (reference sequence). Written as DNA, the CDR3 is TGTGCCAGCAGAAGGGGGCTCCTCGAGTTCTTC. Residues: CASRRGLLEFF.

This chain links TRBV29-1 with TRBJ2-7, with TRBD1 matching over 7 bases. In germline, CDR1 is SQVTM, CDR2 ANQGSEA. The CDR3 is made up of 11 amino acids. V lost 7 bases to trimming and J lost 6 bases; unmatched junction nucleotides: 6. This CDR3 reads CSAITGAEQYF. CDR3 bases: TGCAGCGCGATTACAGGGGCCGAGCAGTACTTC.

The V and J genes are TRBV3-1 (or the pseudogene TRBV3-2) and TRBJ2-1; TRBD2 might be the D (6 bases). The germline CDR1 and CDR2 sequences are LGHDT and YNNKEL (reference sequence). This CDR3 has 15 residues. Trimming took off 1 base at V and 1 base at J, with 8 bases between the two ends. The CDR3 reads CASSQVAVSYNEQFF. The CDR3 DNA sequence: TGTGCCAGCAGCCAAGTAGCGGTTTCCTACAATGAGCAGTTCTTC.

The chain has TRBV5-1 and TRBJ2-5, with 9 bases fitting TRBD1. V dropped 0 bases and J dropped 5; count of bases not matched to a gene: 11. The V gene's germline CDR1 is SGHRS and CDR2 YFSETQ. The CDR3 runs 17 residues. The CDR3 region is CASSLVVTGGSGETQYF. Written as DNA, the CDR3 is TGCGCCAGCAGCTTGGTAGTGACAGGGGGATCAGGGGAGACCCAGTACTTC.

The V and J genes are TRBV27 and TRBJ2-7, with D unclear. The CDR3 is 14 residues long. Germline CDR1 is MNHEY and CDR2 is SMNVEV (reference sequence). V lost 6 bases and J 0 bases, leaving 12 bases between the germline ends. In DNA form, the CDR3 reads TGTGCCAGCAGATCCGCCCGGAGCTCCTACGAGCAGTACTTC. Amino acid sequence: CASRSARSSYEQYF.

Worth noting for this clone: Within the sample, other DNA sequences also encode this same CDR3. This chain uses TRBV9 with TRBJ2-2; D call uncertain. Germline V CDR1 and CDR2: SGDLS, YYNGEE. This CDR3 region has 13 residues. Trimming left V 0 bases short and J 2 bases short, with 2 bases between. The CDR3 DNA sequence: TGTGCCAGCAGCGTAGGTAACACCGGGGAGCTGTTTTTT. It encodes CASSVGNTGELFF.

The chain carries TRBV6-6 and TRBJ2-3; TRBD2 matches 8 bases. Germline CDR1 reads MNHNY; CDR2 reads SVGAGI (reference sequence). V shed 11 bases, J shed 0 bases, and the junction held 4 bases outside the gene matches. The CDR3 runs to 13 residues. The CDR3 region is CAGAGGSTDTQYF. The CDR3 DNA follows: TGTGCCGGGGCGGGGGGCAGCACAGATACGCAGTATTTT.

Comment on this clone: Other DNA sequences in this specimen translate into the identical CDR3. The chain combines TRBV6-6 with TRBJ1-6; D possibly corresponds to TRBD1 (5 bases). CDR1 MNHNY and CDR2 SVGAGI come from the germline V gene (reference sequence). V lost 2 bases to trimming and J lost 10 bases, with 6 bases between them. This CDR3 contains 12 residues. The CDR3 region is CASSYGDSPLHF. The CDR3 DNA reads TGTGCCAGCAGTTACGGGGACTCACCCCTCCACTTT.

This clone came up once. The chain employs TRBV5-4 and TRBJ2-3; D remains ambiguous. The V gene's germline CDR1 is SGHNT and CDR2 YYREEE (reference sequence). V was cut by 2 bases and J by 0 bases, with 10 bases left in between. The CDR3 sequence is 15 residues long. In DNA form, the CDR3 reads TGTGCCAGCAGCTTAAAGGTCGGGAGCACAGATACGCAGTATTTT. Protein sequence: CASSLKVGSTDTQYF.

The V call is TRBV3-1 (or the pseudogene TRBV3-2), the J call TRBJ1-6; weak D call: TRBD1 (5 bases). Germline V gene data show CDR1 as LGHDT and CDR2 as YNNKEL (reference sequence). Trimming took off 8 bases at V and 0 bases at J, with 8 bases between the two ends. This CDR3 contains 14 residues. In nucleotides, the CDR3 is TGTGCCAGCGGGGGTCACTCCTATAATTCACCCCTCCACTTT. Residues: CASGGHSYNSPLHF.

In this sample, this clone turned up a few times. The chain combines TRBV29-1 with TRBJ2-4; D unresolved. The germline V gene encodes CDR1 SQVTM and CDR2 ANQGSEA. V dropped 6 bases and J dropped 5 bases, with 11 bases sitting between them. The CDR3 runs 12 residues. The CDR3 DNA sequence: TGCAGCGTAATGGGGATACAAAACATTCAGTACTTC. This codes for CSVMGIQNIQYF.

The V and J genes are TRBV7-6 and TRBJ2-5; 7 bases are shared with TRBD2. The CDR3 loop spans 15 amino acids. V was clipped by 1 base and J by 5 bases; unmatched bases: 7. Germline CDR1 SGHVS, CDR2 FNYEAQ. The CDR3 loop is CASSLGGGRVETQYF. The CDR3 DNA reads as TGTGCCAGCAGCTTAGGAGGCGGGAGAGTGGAGACCCAGTACTTC.